Below, one T cell receptor beta chain is given with its context. The authors' processing: Estimation of nucleated cell counts was performed using reference gene primer amplification. Libraries were prepared by immunoSEQ multiplex PCR; TCRdb keeps only in-frame clonotypes and omits some of them. The V and J calls and clone size are taken from that table; D and trimming were inferred from the DNA. The table lists under 150,000 clones, around 87% of them singletons. This sample is drawn from a study of blood T cell repertoires in COVID-19. Across the whole study: Samples taken during acute and convalescent COVID-19 were collected in the United States, Italy and Spain. Sources were T cells, B-cell-depleted T cells, or PBMCs; the material itself was cDNA or gDNA.

The sequenced sample consisted of PBMCs or T cells enriched from blood (not recorded which). The clonotype was recovered from a woman aged 25 to 45 with acute COVID-19.

This CDR3 is CASSVVAETSSYEQYF. Written as DNA, the CDR3 is TGTGCCAGCAGTGTAGTAGCGGAAACGAGCTCCTACGAGCAGTACTTC. This chain uses TRBV6-1 with TRBJ2-7; possible D gene TRBD2, 6 bases. V dropped 4 bases and J dropped 0 bases, with 16 bases sitting between them. Germline values: CDR1 MNHNS, CDR2 SASEGT. The CDR3 runs 16 residues.